This T cell receptor (beta chain) emerged from a study of early T cells in non-severe SARS-CoV-2 infection. Each single cDNA molecule received a unique molecular identifier. TCRdb ran MiXCR on the 5' RACE reads and lists one entry per CDR3 protein. The table lists about 83,000 distinct CDR3 sequences, roughly an eighth of them singletons. This CDR3 has 13 amino acids. CDR1 and CDR2 (germline): KGHSH, LQKENI. Trimming cost V 5 bases and J 8 bases, with 10 bases left between them. This receptor was obtained from an adult who was a healthcare worker with PCR-confirmed SARS-CoV-2 infection or an uninfected control (not recorded which). Sequencing was carried out using whole blood. The gene calls are TRBV18 and TRBJ1-6; D not resolved. The CDR3 nucleotides read TGTGCCAGCTCAAAGTCGGATGATTCACCCCTCCACTTT. Translating it yields CASSKSDDSPLHF. Full variable domain (remainder filled in from reference TRBV18 and TRBJ1-6): NAGVMQNPRHLVRRRGQEARLRCSPMKGHSHVYWYRQLPEEGLKFMVYLQKENIIDESGMPKERFSAEFPKEGPSILRIQQVVRGDSAAYFCASSKSDDSPLHFGNGTRLTVT.